This T cell receptor beta chain was sequenced in a study of T-cell reconstitution after alpha-beta-depleted transplantation in children. Unique molecular identifiers were used in preparing the TCRbeta library. TCRdb re-called the PCR reads through MiXCR, storing one row per CDR3 protein. In the table there are 200,000 to 300,000 distinct CDR3 sequences, 12% of which are singletons. This clonotype was observed at least ten times. CDR1 MNHEY and CDR2 SMNVEV come from the germline V gene (reference sequence). The V end lost 2 bases, the J end lost 4 bases, and 9 bases lay between the germline ends. This CDR3 has 14 amino acids.

V and J are TRBV27 and TRBJ1-5; no definite D call. The TCR sequence derives from a human donor who donated a stem cell graft to a child with acute lymphoblastic leukemia. Sequenced material: PBMCs from the stem cell graft donor, taken from the stem cell graft. This CDR3 reads CASSLMSTNQPQHF. For the CDR3, the DNA is TGTGCCAGCAGTTTAATGTCCACAAATCAGCCCCAGCATTTT.